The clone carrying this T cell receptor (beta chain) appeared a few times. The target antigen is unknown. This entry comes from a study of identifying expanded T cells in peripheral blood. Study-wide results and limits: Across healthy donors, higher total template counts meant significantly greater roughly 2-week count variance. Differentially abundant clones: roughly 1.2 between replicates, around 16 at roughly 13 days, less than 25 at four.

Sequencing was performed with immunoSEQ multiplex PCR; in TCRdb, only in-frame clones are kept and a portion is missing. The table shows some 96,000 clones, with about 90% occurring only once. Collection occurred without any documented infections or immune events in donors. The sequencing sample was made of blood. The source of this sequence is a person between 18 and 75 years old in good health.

CDR3 nucleotides: TGTGCCAGTAGTATAAGGGGCAGCTCTGGAAACACCATATATTTT. It yields the protein CASSIRGSSGNTIYF. The chain recombines TRBV19 with TRBJ1-3; the D gene is possibly TRBD1 (5 bases). This CDR3 has 15 residues. Germline values: CDR1 LNHDA, CDR2 SQIVND (reference sequence). V was pared by 2 bases and J by 0 bases, with 8 bases between.